These 15 T cell receptor beta chains share one sample of origin, sequenced in a study of T cell changes during pregnancy in multiple sclerosis. The method was immunoSEQ multiplex PCR; TCRdb's version includes in-frame clones alone and lacks a portion of them. Of 38,000 or so clones listed, about 90% are singletons. Sequencing was performed on CD4+ T cells from peripheral blood mononuclear cells, taken in the second trimester of pregnancy. The receptors come from a female donor with multiple sclerosis, enrolled in a pregnancy study.

The chain couples TRBV10-3 to TRBJ2-7; D is undetermined. The CDR3 loop spans 13 amino acids. V lost 0 bases to trimming and J lost 0 bases, with 3 bases between them. In germline, CDR1 is ENHRY, CDR2 SYGVKD. CDR3 in amino acids: CAISESLSYEQYF. The CDR3 nucleotides read TGTGCCATCAGTGAGTCACTCTCCTACGAGCAGTACTTC.

The chain combines TRBV19 with TRBJ2-2; 9 bases match TRBD2. Trimming cost V 4 bases and J 5 bases; bases outside gene matches: 14. CDR1 is LNHDA and CDR2 is SQIVND in the germline V gene (reference sequence). The CDR3 contains 18 residues. CDR3 nucleotide sequence: TGTGCCAGTAGTAGTCCACGTGCTAGCGGGATAGCAACCGGGGAGCTGTTTTTT. It yields the protein CASSSPRASGIATGELFF.

The rearrangement joins TRBV10-2 to TRBJ2-7, with 7 bases aligning to TRBD1. The CDR3 contains 15 residues. The germline CDR1 and CDR2 sequences are WSHSY and SAAADI. V shed 2 bases and J 2 bases; nucleotides not matched to a gene: 6. CDR3 bases: TGCGCCAGCAGTGAGGAGGGGGCTAAGGCCTACGAGCAGTACTTC. Its translation: CASSEEGAKAYEQYF.

The chain employs TRBV25-1 and TRBJ1-1; no clear D. The ends were cut back, 3 bases at V and 5 bases at J, with 13 bases in the middle. The V gene's germline CDR1 is MGHDK and CDR2 SYGVNS. The CDR3 length is 14 residues. This CDR3 is CASSDSGPGTEAFF. The CDR3 region has the DNA TGTGCCAGCAGTGACTCGGGCCCGGGGACTGAAGCTTTCTTT.

The chain combines TRBV7-9 with TRBJ2-3; D not certain. The CDR3 totals 13 residues. Deletions cut 4 bases from V and 4 bases from J, with 9 bases between. CDR1 and CDR2 (germline): SEHNR, FQNEAQ (reference sequence). The CDR3 region is CASSSHAADTQYF. Written as DNA, the CDR3 is TGTGCCAGCAGCTCCCATGCGGCAGATACGCAGTATTTT.

The chain has TRBV7-2 and TRBJ2-2; D possibly corresponds to TRBD2 (5 bases). The CDR3 has 16 residues. V was pared by 3 bases and J by 0 bases, with 11 bases between. The germline gives CDR1 SGHTA, CDR2 FQGNSA. DNA of the CDR3: TGTGCCAGCAGCTTTTTTGGGCGGGCGAACACCGGGGAGCTGTTTTTT. This gives the protein CASSFFGRANTGELFF.

The chain links TRBV11-2 to TRBJ2-7, with TRBD2 matching 8 bases. Per germline, CDR1 SGHAT and CDR2 FQNNGV. J gave up 0 bases and V 5 bases, and 18 bases lay outside the gene matches. The CDR3 loop spans 19 amino acids. This CDR3 reads CASSRDLREGLRSSYEQYF. DNA of the CDR3: TGTGCCAGCAGCCGAGACCTACGGGAGGGCCTCCGAAGCTCCTACGAGCAGTACTTC.

This chain joins TRBV19 and TRBJ1-4; D possibly corresponds to TRBD1 (6 bases). Between the trimmed V and J ends, which lost 9 bases and 6 bases, there was a span of 14 bases. Looked up from germline, CDR1 is LNHDA and CDR2 is SQIVND (reference sequence). CDR3 length: 13 amino acids. The CDR3 reads CASQGQIYEKLFF. The CDR3 DNA follows: TGTGCCAGCCAAGGACAGATTTATGAAAAACTGTTTTTT.

This clone was found once. The V gene is TRBV7-9, the J gene TRBJ1-4; D unclear. V lost 5 bases and J lost 4, with 11 bases in between. This CDR3 is built from 14 residues. Per germline, CDR1 SEHNR and CDR2 FQNEAQ (reference sequence). The CDR3 bases are TGTGCCAGCAGCCCGACAAGCTATAATGAAAAACTGTTTTTT. It translates to CASSPTSYNEKLFF.

The chain employs TRBV19 and TRBJ1-5; D perhaps matches TRBD1 (6 bases). The CDR3 covers 15 residues. CDR1 and CDR2 (germline): LNHDA, SQIVND (reference sequence). V lost 6 bases to trimming and J lost 3 bases, with 15 bases between them. CDR3 nucleotides: TGTGCCAGTAGCCTGACGACAGGATACAATCAGCCCCAGCATTTT. This codes for CASSLTTGYNQPQHF.

This chain's CDR3 is CASSHKLLTGPFKGPEAFF. The CDR3 DNA follows: TGTGCCAGCAGCCACAAGTTGCTGACAGGTCCTTTTAAGGGCCCTGAAGCTTTCTTT. The chain links TRBV14 to TRBJ1-1; D is possibly TRBD1 (6 bases). The CDR3 has 19 amino acids. Per the germline V gene, CDR1 is SGHDN and CDR2 is FVKESK. V lost 3 bases, J lost 6 bases, and 29 bases lay in between.

The rearrangement links TRBV18 to TRBJ1-4, with D uncertain. V gave up 4 bases and J gave up 1 base, with 4 bases separating them. This CDR3 has 13 amino acids. Germline V gene lookup returns CDR1 KGHSH and CDR2 LQKENI. The CDR3: CASSLRTNEKLFF. CDR3 coding DNA: TGTGCCAGCTCACTCCGAACTAATGAAAAACTGTTTTTT.

The J gene is TRBJ2-1, the V gene TRBV4-3; the D is unclear. The CDR3 covers 14 residues. The V end was cut by 0 bases, the J end by 0 bases, with 3 bases between. CDR1 is LGHNA and CDR2 is YSLEER in the germline V gene. CDR3 nucleotides: TGCGCCAGCAGCCAAGATAGCTCCTACAATGAGCAGTTCTTC. It is translated as CASSQDSSYNEQFF.

This sequence joins TRBV6-6 and TRBJ2-3, with 8 bases aligning to TRBD1. Losses at the gene ends were 4 bases for V and 5 bases for J; bases not matched to a gene: 8. The CDR3 runs 15 residues. The germline V gene has CDR1 MNHNY and CDR2 SVGAGI (reference sequence). CDR3 in amino acids: CASSFADRVVDTQYF. CDR3 sequence (DNA): TGTGCCAGCAGTTTCGCGGACAGGGTCGTAGATACGCAGTATTTT.

J is TRBJ2-5 and V is TRBV7-6; D not resolved. Germline V CDR1 and CDR2: SGHVS, FNYEAQ. The CDR3 runs to 13 residues. Trimming took off 2 bases at V and 5 bases at J, with 9 bases between the two ends. CDR3 nucleotides: TGTGCCAGCAGCTTACTATTCTCGGAGACCCAGTACTTC. Its translation is CASSLLFSETQYF.